In this sample, the clone carrying this T cell receptor (beta chain) turned up a few times. Its matching antigen is unknown. The study drew donors from healthy Caucasian individuals in Russia aged 6 to 90. Total RNA extracted from each sample amounted to at least 5 micrograms. This specimen comes from a study of blood T cells in healthy people across ages. The study's findings and limits: Versus aged donors, long-lived donors had higher diversity and more naive CD4+ cells.

V was pared by 3 bases and J by 5 bases, with 9 bases of the junction left unmatched. Germline-derived CDR1 and CDR2 are ENHRY and SYGVKD. This CDR3 region has 17 residues. PCR was performed a second time for 7 to 11 cycles using a sample-barcoded 5' primer and a J-beta primer mix. TCRdb redid the calling of the 5' RACE reads with MiXCR, one entry per CDR3 protein. The sample includes 800,000 to 1,000,000 distinct CDR3 sequences, around 48% of them seen just once. The specimen sequenced was blood. The sequence was obtained from a man aged 25 to 40 in good health. The rearrangement uses TRBV10-3 and TRBJ2-3, with 12 bases matching TRBD2. CDR3 region: CAISDGLAGTGKDTQYF. CDR3 sequence (DNA): TGTGCCATCAGTGATGGACTAGCGGGGACGGGGAAAGATACGCAGTATTTT.